Following are 2 T cell receptor beta chains from one sample sequenced in a study of blood T cell repertoires in COVID-19. The repertoire was sequenced with immunoSEQ multiplex PCR; TCRdb's copy has only in-frame clones and lacks some. The sample has 350,000 or so clones, around nine tenths seen once. Sequencing was carried out using peripheral blood. These receptors all come from an older woman with COVID-19, enrolled during active disease.

The J gene is TRBJ1-1, the V gene TRBV6-1; TRBD1 is a possible D gene (5 bases). CDR1 is MNHNS, CDR2 SASEGT, per germline. V lost 1 base to trimming and J lost 0 bases, with 9 bases between them. The CDR3 runs 15 residues. CDR3 bases: TGTGCCAGCAGTGAAGACGGACACCTGAACACTGAAGCTTTCTTT. It specifies CASSEDGHLNTEAFF.

This chain joins TRBV10-3 and TRBJ1-1, with 8 bases that match TRBD1. The CDR3 totals 13 residues. The ends lost 6 bases at V and 5 bases at J; junction bases unmatched: 5. CDR1 and CDR2 (germline): ENHRY, SYGVKD. CDR3 sequence: CAIRNGQGTEAFF. The DNA for the CDR3 is TGTGCCATCAGAAACGGACAGGGAACTGAAGCTTTCTTT.